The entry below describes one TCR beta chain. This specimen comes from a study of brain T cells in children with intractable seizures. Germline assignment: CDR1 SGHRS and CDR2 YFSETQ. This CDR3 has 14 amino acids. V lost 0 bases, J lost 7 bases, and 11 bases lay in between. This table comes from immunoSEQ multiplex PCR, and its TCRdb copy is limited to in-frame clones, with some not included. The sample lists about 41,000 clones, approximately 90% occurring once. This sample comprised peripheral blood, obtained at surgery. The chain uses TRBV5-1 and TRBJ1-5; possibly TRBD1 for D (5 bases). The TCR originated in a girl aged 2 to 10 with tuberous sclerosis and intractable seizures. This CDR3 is CASSLGTRPQPQHF. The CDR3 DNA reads TGCGCCAGCAGCTTGGGGACACGCCCGCAGCCCCAGCATTTT.